Following are 10 T cell receptor beta chains from one sample sequenced in a study of blood T cell repertoires in COVID-19. This table comes from immunoSEQ multiplex PCR, and its TCRdb copy is limited to in-frame clones, with some not included. The sample shows approximately 130,000 clones, roughly 80% of them seen only once. The specimen sequenced was PBMCs or T cells enriched from blood (not recorded which). These receptor sequences come from a man aged 30-40 years who had recovered from COVID-19.

The chain couples TRBV6-1 to TRBJ2-1; no clear D. The CDR3 has 13 residues. Per germline, CDR1 MNHNS and CDR2 SASEGT. V lost 3 bases and J 7 bases, leaving 10 bases between the germline ends. The CDR3 DNA reads TGTGCCAGCAGTGATACGGTGTGGAATGAGCAGTTCTTC. Amino acid sequence: CASSDTVWNEQFF.

This chain joins TRBV14 and TRBJ2-7; 7 nucleotides agree with TRBD1. The CDR3 length is 14 residues. Looked up from germline, CDR1 is SGHDN and CDR2 is FVKESK. Trimming at V came to 4 bases and at J to 3 bases, leaving 6 bases not matched to a gene. The CDR3 bases are TGTGCCAGCAGCCCGGGGACAGCGATCTACGAGCAGTACTTC. It encodes CASSPGTAIYEQYF. Based on the CDR3 plus reference TRBV14 and TRBJ2-7, the full variable domain is EAGVTQFPSHSVIEKGQTVTLRCDPISGHDNLYWYRRVMGKEIKFLLHFVKESKQDESGMPNNRFLAERTGGTYSTLKVQPAELEDSGVYFCASSPGTAIYEQYFGPGTRLTVT.

The rearrangement uses TRBV10-3 and TRBJ2-2; D gene unclear. Trimming pared 0 bases from V and 6 bases from J, leaving 8 bases between. This CDR3 spans 14 amino acids. In germline, CDR1 is ENHRY, CDR2 SYGVKD. The DNA for the CDR3 is TGTGCCATCAGTGAGTCGGCCGGGTCCGGGGAGCTGTTTTTT. Amino acid sequence: CAISESAGSGELFF.

V usage is TRBV9 and J usage is TRBJ2-7; 7 positions match TRBD1. Looked up from germline, CDR1 is SGDLS and CDR2 is YYNGEE. Trimming removed 4 bases from V and 4 bases from J; junction bases left unmatched: 8. The length of the CDR3 is 14 residues. Here the CDR3 reads CASSPGQVPYEQYV. In DNA form, the CDR3 reads TGTGCCAGCAGCCCCGGACAGGTACCTTACGAGCAGTACGTC.

This chain uses TRBV6-4 with TRBJ2-3; D is unclear. V was cut by 2 bases and J by 4 bases, with 10 bases left in between. The germline V gene encodes CDR1 MRHNA and CDR2 SNTAGT. This CDR3 contains 14 residues. The DNA for the CDR3 is TGTGCCAGCAGTGACGGCATCCCCCCAGATACGCAGTATTTT. This translates into CASSDGIPPDTQYF.

V gene TRBV19 combines with J gene TRBJ1-5; D remains ambiguous. CDR1 is LNHDA, CDR2 SQIVND, per germline (reference sequence). CDR3 length equals 14 residues. The V end was cut by 3 bases, the J end by 4 bases, with 10 bases between. DNA of the CDR3: TGTGCCAGTAGTATTTATGAGGGTAATCAGCCCCAGCATTTT. It translates to CASSIYEGNQPQHF. Full variable domain (missing parts from reference TRBV19 and TRBJ1-5): DGGITQSPKYLFRKEGQNVTLSCEQNLNHDAMYWYRQDPGQGLRLIYYSQIVNDFQKGDIAEGYSVSREKKESFPLTVTSAQKNPTAFYLCASSIYEGNQPQHFGDGTRLSIL.

In its sample, this clone was seen a few times. This chain links TRBV19 with TRBJ2-1; a weak D match, TRBD2 (6 bases). V was cut by 8 bases and J by 0 bases, with 11 bases left in between. CDR1 and CDR2 from the germline V gene are LNHDA and SQIVND (reference sequence). The CDR3 is 14 amino acids. The CDR3 DNA reads TGTGCCAGTGATGGGGGGAACTCCTACAATGAGCAGTTCTTC. Its protein product is CASDGGNSYNEQFF.

The J gene is TRBJ1-3, the V gene TRBV29-1; D possibly corresponds to TRBD1 (5 bases). In germline, CDR1 is SQVTM, CDR2 ANQGSEA. The CDR3 runs to 15 residues. Trimming shortened V by 1 base and J by 2 bases, and 12 bases separated the two germline ends. The CDR3, as DNA: TGCAGCGTTGAAGCCCCGCCAGGGACTGGAAACACCATATATTTT. Residues: CSVEAPPGTGNTIYF.

The chain joins TRBV3-1 (or the pseudogene TRBV3-2) to TRBJ2-1, with a tentative D call TRBD2 (7 bases). Germline V gene lookup returns CDR1 LGHDT and CDR2 YNNKEL (reference sequence). Deletions cut 3 bases from V and 9 bases from J, with 15 bases between. This CDR3 is 14 amino acids long. CDR3 sequence (DNA): TGTGCCAGCAGCCAGGGCGGGGGAGGGGGTGAGCAGTTCTTC. Translation gives CASSQGGGGGEQFF.

The V call is TRBV19, the J call TRBJ1-4; 10 bases are shared with TRBD1. The CDR3 runs 15 residues. Germline V gene sequence: CDR1 LNHDA, CDR2 SQIVND (reference sequence). The V gene end was trimmed by 6 bases and the J gene end by 7 bases; junction bases not matched to a gene: 8. The CDR3 nucleotides are TGTGCCAGTAGCTGGACAGGGGGACCGGGTGAAAAACTGTTTTTT. Protein sequence: CASSWTGGPGEKLFF.